These T cell receptor beta chains were read from a single sample in a study of shared clonotypes between healthy human individuals. The data were produced by immunoSEQ multiplex PCR, yet TCRdb's version contains in-frame clones alone and is incomplete. This sample carries roughly 1.5 million clones, 98% of them seen once, and the ten largest clones take 0.4% to 0.45%. The sample consisted of naive CD4+ T cells sorted from blood. All receptors derive from a man aged 25-45 years in good health. Both conserved end residues are part of each CDR3. D genes are given only for firm matches. Size values are once, few and many counts, or a class for expanded clones, and some rows have none.

j_call v_call d_call clone_size cdr3_length cdr3_nt cdr3_aa
TRBJ2-1 TRBV11-2 - - 17 TGTGCCAGCAGCTTAGATGTGAGGGAGCGCACCTACAATGAGCAGTTCTTC CASSLDVRERTYNEQFF
TRBJ1-2 TRBV2 - - 13 TGTGCCAGCTCTAGGGAACAGGCAGAAGGCTACACCTTC CASSREQAEGYTF
TRBJ2-7 TRBV18 TRBD1 - 17 TGTGCCAGCTCACCAAGGGAAACGACAGGGATCGCCTACGAGCAGTACTTC CASSPRETTGIAYEQYF
TRBJ1-5 TRBV4-1 - - 14 TGCGCCAGCAGCCCCGGGCCGAGCGATCAGCCCCAGCATTTT CASSPGPSDQPQHF
TRBJ2-7 TRBV9 - - 14 TGTGCCAGCAGCGTAGCTACGGGGTTATACGAGCAGTACTTC CASSVATGLYEQYF
TRBJ2-1 TRBV6-5 TRBD2 once 13 TGTGCCAGCAAACTCGGGAGGGGCAATGAGCAGTTCTTC CASKLGRGNEQFF
TRBJ1-4 TRBV7-9 - - 15 TGTGCCAGCAGCTTTCGACATCTGACTAATGAAAAACTGTTTTTT CASSFRHLTNEKLFF
TRBJ2-1 TRBV19 TRBD2 - 14 TGTGCCAGTAGTATCGGGACTAGCGCCGATGAGCAGTTCTTC CASSIGTSADEQFF
TRBJ2-1 TRBV7-2 - - 15 TGTGCCAGCAGCTTGCACCTACAATCCTACAATGAGCAGTTCTTC CASSLHLQSYNEQFF
TRBJ1-5 TRBV6-6 - - 16 TGTGCCAGCAGTTCTCGGTTAGGACAGTATAATCAGCCCCAGCATTTT CASSSRLGQYNQPQHF
TRBJ2-7 TRBV5-6 - - 16 TGTGCCAGCAGCTGGTTGAAAAGCCACCACTCCTACGAGCAGTACTTC CASSWLKSHHSYEQYF
TRBJ1-2 TRBV28 TRBD1 - 15 TGTGCCAGCAGCCTATCGGGACAGGGGAATTATGGCTACACCTTC CASSLSGQGNYGYTF
TRBJ2-3 TRBV5-1 TRBD2 - 16 TGCGCCAGCAGCTCCCCGACTAGCGGGAGGGCCTATACGCAGTATTTT CASSSPTSGRAYTQYF
TRBJ2-1 TRBV5-1 TRBD2 - 21 TGCGCCAGCAGCTTGGCGGTAGTCGCCCTAGCGGGAGGTGGGTACTACAATGAGCAGTTCTTC CASSLAVVALAGGGYYNEQFF
TRBJ2-1 TRBV5-1 - - 14 TGCGCCAGCAGCTTGGAAGCCCCTTTAGAGGAGCAGTTCTTC CASSLEAPLEEQFF
TRBJ2-1 TRBV5-1 TRBD2 - 16 TGCGCCAGCAGCTTCGCTAGCGGGAGTGGTTACAATGAGCAGTTCTTC CASSFASGSGYNEQFF
TRBJ2-6 TRBV28 TRBD2 - 16 TGTGCCAGCGGGAGGGCCCTCGGCTCTGGGGCCAACGTCCTGACTTTC CASGRALGSGANVLTF
TRBJ2-1 TRBV25-1 TRBD2 - 16 TGTGCCAGCGGAGGGACTAGCGGGAGGGCCTACAATGAGCAGTTCTTC CASGGTSGRAYNEQFF
TRBJ2-3 TRBV5-1 TRBD2 - 15 TGCGCCAGCTGGGCAGCGGGACGTACGACAGATACGCAGTATTTT CASWAAGRTTDTQYF
TRBJ2-1 TRBV6-4 - - 11 TGTGCCAGCAGCAGAGGGAATGAGCAGTTCTTC CASSRGNEQFF
TRBJ2-2 TRBV5-1 - - 14 TGCGCCAGCAGCCCCGACGCGGTCGCCGGGGAGCTGTTTTTT CASSPDAVAGELFF
TRBJ2-7 TRBV28 - - 14 TGTGCCACCTTTGGGCAGGGGACCTCCTACGAGCAGTACTTC CATFGQGTSYEQYF
TRBJ2-5 TRBV18 - - 16 TGTGCCAGCTCACCGCGGTCGGGCCTAGAAAAAGAGACCCAGTACTTC CASSPRSGLEKETQYF
TRBJ2-7 TRBV6-1 - - 12 TGTGCCAGCAAAGGAGAAGTGCGCGAGCAGTACTTC CASKGEVREQYF
TRBJ2-2 TRBV5-1 TRBD2 - 15 TGCGCCAGCAGCGCCTTAGCGGGAGGCTCCGGGGAGCTGTTTTTT CASSALAGGSGELFF
TRBJ2-1 TRBV7-2 - - 13 TGTGCCAGCAGCTTAGCCCCTAGCAATGAGCAGTTCTTC CASSLAPSNEQFF
TRBJ2-1 TRBV7-6 TRBD2 once 16 TGTGCCAGCAGCTCACCGACTAGCGGGAGGGCTGGTGAGCAGTTCTTC CASSSPTSGRAGEQFF
TRBJ2-1 TRBV13 TRBD2 - 16 TGTGCCAGCAGCCTCGTACTAGCGGGAGTGGGAAATGAGCAGTTCTTC CASSLVLAGVGNEQFF
TRBJ1-1 TRBV7-2 - - 15 TGTGCCAGCAGGATAGCAGGCAGGGTGAACACTGAAGCTTTCTTT CASRIAGRVNTEAFF
TRBJ2-1 TRBV7-3 - - 15 TGTGCCAGCAGCTTATACGGAGGGCCAAGCAATGAGCAGTTCTTC CASSLYGGPSNEQFF
TRBJ2-1 TRBV27 TRBD2 - 19 TGTGCCAGCAGTCTCTGGACTAGCGGGCCCGTGAGCTCCTACAATGAGCAGTTCTTC CASSLWTSGPVSSYNEQFF
TRBJ2-1 TRBV25-1 TRBD2 - 16 TGTGCCAGCAGTGAAGACGGGGCTAGCGGGTACAATGAGCAGTTCTTC CASSEDGASGYNEQFF
TRBJ2-1 TRBV7-9 TRBD2 - 16 TGTGCCAGCAGCTTCCTAAGGACTAGCGGTTACAATGAGCAGTTCTTC CASSFLRTSGYNEQFF
TRBJ2-1 TRBV11-2 - - 14 TGTGCCAGCAGACAGTGGGTAGGAGACGATGAGCAGTTCTTC CASRQWVGDDEQFF
TRBJ2-7 TRBV7-8 TRBD2 - 16 TGTGCCAGCAGCTCACAAATCGCGGGAGCTTCCTACGAGCAGTACTTC CASSSQIAGASYEQYF
TRBJ2-7 TRBV28 TRBD1 - 12 TGTGCCAGCGGACAGGGATCGTACGAGCAGTACTTC CASGQGSYEQYF
TRBJ2-2 TRBV10-3 - - 14 TGTGCCATCAGTGCTCGGGAGAAGGCCGGGGAGCTGTTTTTT CAISAREKAGELFF
TRBJ1-6 TRBV30 TRBD1 - 12 TGTGCCCGGGGACAGGGGGTATCACCCCTCCACTTT CARGQGVSPLHF
TRBJ2-2 TRBV16 - - 16 TGTGCCAGCAGCCAATCTTGGGGACAACACACCGGGGAGCTGTTTTTT CASSQSWGQHTGELFF
TRBJ2-1 TRBV6-6 TRBD1 - 15 TGTGCCAGCAGTACCCTGGGGACAGGGGGGAATGAGCAGTTCTTC CASSTLGTGGNEQFF
TRBJ1-5 TRBV5-5 - - 15 TGTGCCAGCAGCACCGGGACACCTCCCAATCAGCCCCAGCATTTT CASSTGTPPNQPQHF
TRBJ2-1 TRBV18 - - 16 TGTGCCAGCTCACCACCATCTAGCTCTTCCTACAATGAGCAGTTCTTC CASSPPSSSSYNEQFF
TRBJ2-1 TRBV14 - - 11 TGTGCCAGCAGCCTCAACAATGAGCAGTTCTTC CASSLNNEQFF
TRBJ2-7 TRBV6-5 TRBD1 few 13 TGTGCCAGCAGTTACCGACAGGGCTACGAGCAGTACTTC CASSYRQGYEQYF
TRBJ1-2 TRBV6-5 - - 13 TGTGCCAGCAGTTACTCAGGGGAGGATGGCTACACCTTC CASSYSGEDGYTF